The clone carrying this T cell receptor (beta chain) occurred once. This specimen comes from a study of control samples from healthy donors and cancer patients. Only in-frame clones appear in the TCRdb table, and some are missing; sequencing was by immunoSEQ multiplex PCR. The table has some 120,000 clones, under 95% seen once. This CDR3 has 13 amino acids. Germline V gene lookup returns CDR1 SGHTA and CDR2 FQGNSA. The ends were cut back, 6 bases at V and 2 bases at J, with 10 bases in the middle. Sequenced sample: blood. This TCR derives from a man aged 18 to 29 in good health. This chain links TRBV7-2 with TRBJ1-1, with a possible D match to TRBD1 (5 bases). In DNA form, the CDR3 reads TGTGCCAGCAGTTCACAGGCTAACACTGAAGCTTTCTTT. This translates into CASSSQANTEAFF.